The text below deals with one TCR beta chain. As originally analysed: Using reference gene primer amplification, nucleated cell counts were estimated. TCRdb's table, derived via immunoSEQ multiplex PCR, lists solely in-frame clones and lacks some. That table is the source of V, J and clone size, and D and trimming were worked out from the DNA. The sample records over 250,000 clones, about four fifths being singletons. This sample stems from a study of blood T cell repertoires in COVID-19. Overall study: Both acute and convalescent COVID-19 samples were obtained from the United States, Italy and Spain. PBMCs, B-cell-depleted T cells, or T cells provided the cDNA or gDNA that made up the material.

From germline, CDR1 is SQVTM and CDR2 ANQGSEA. J gave up 6 bases and V 5 bases, and 9 bases lay outside the gene matches. There are 14 residues in the CDR3. The specimen was peripheral blood. The chain is built from TRBV29-1 and TRBJ2-2, with 7 bases aligning to TRBD2. The clonotype originates from a woman between 45 and 65 years old who had recovered from COVID-19. The CDR3: CSVTPGLQSGELFF. The CDR3 nucleotides are TGCAGCGTTACCCCGGGACTACAATCCGGGGAGCTGTTTTTT.